This T cell receptor (beta chain) is drawn from a study of cytomegalovirus exposure and HLA in healthy donors. The PCR employed 60 Vbeta primers together with 13 Jbeta primers. Method: immunoSEQ multiplex PCR; TCRdb's copy keeps in-frame clones and lacks some. This repertoire shows 70,000 to 95,000 clones, more than 75% found once; its top ten account for over 2%. The study, taken as a whole, reports: A later analysis showed HLA-associated TCR beta chains outstripping equally common others in clonal expansion. Later analysis identified about 17,000 TCR beta sequences associated with HLA alleles, using a false discovery rate threshold of 0.05.

The CDR3 is made up of 15 amino acids. The V gene end was trimmed by 8 bases and the J gene end by 4 bases; junction bases not matched to a gene: 12. Germline V gene sequence: CDR1 LNHDA, CDR2 SQIVND (reference sequence). About this clone: Its antigen is still unknown.

Sequencing was done on a sample of PBMCs. V and J are TRBV19 and TRBJ2-7, with TRBD2 matching over 9 bases. The clonotype comes from a man aged 18 to 29 in good health and CMV-seronegative. The DNA of the CDR3 is TGTGCCAGTCGTACCGAGGGTAGCGGGGGATACGAGCAGTACTTC. Translating it yields CASRTEGSGGYEQYF.